The rows below give T cell receptor beta chains drawn from one sample of a study of response to subunit inactivated influenza vaccine. Using its own MiXCR run on the RT-PCR reads, TCRdb lists one record per CDR3 protein. This table holds a few hundred thousand distinct CDR3 sequences, roughly 20% found once. The input for sequencing was PBMCs from blood, taken about 20 months after vaccination. These receptors came from a man in his fifties or sixties who received an inactivated influenza vaccine. Both conserved end residues are part of each CDR3. A D gene is named only where the DNA matches it firmly. The listing skips clone size in some rows; elsewhere it reads once, few, many or a size class.

J gene	D gene	V gene	clone size	CDR3 protein	CDR3 DNA
TRBJ2-1	.	TRBV29-1	.	CSVEYRDGNNEQFF	TGCAGCGTTGAGTACCGGGACGGGAACAATGAGCAGTTCTTC
TRBJ2-5	.	TRBV18	few	CASSPATVRQETQYF	TGTGCCAGCTCACCAGCGACAGTACGTCAAGAGACCCAGTACTTC
TRBJ1-1	TRBD1	TRBV7-6	few	CASSLRTGGRAEAFF	TGTGCCAGCAGCTTAAGAACAGGGGGTAGGGCTGAAGCTTTCTTT
TRBJ1-1	.	TRBV6-2/TRBV6-3	.	CASSYVHEAFF	TGTGCCAGCAGTTACGTCCATGAAGCTTTCTTT
TRBJ1-1	.	TRBV12-3/TRBV12-4	many	CASTIEIGTEAFF	TGTGCCAGCACCATCGAGATAGGGACTGAAGCTTTCTTT
TRBJ1-1	.	TRBV12-3/TRBV12-4	few	CASSWLLQPLTEAFF	TGTGCCAGCAGTTGGTTGCTACAGCCTTTAACGGAAGCTTTCTTT
TRBJ1-6	.	TRBV7-2	.	CASTSGGITPLHF	TGTGCCAGCACCTCCGGGGGTATCACACCCCTCCACTTT
TRBJ2-5	.	TRBV5-4	.	CASSLRSPQETQYF	TGTGCCAGCAGCTTAAGATCACCGCAAGAGACCCAGTACTTC
TRBJ2-1	.	TRBV4-1	.	CASSPIRSYNEQFF	TGCGCCAGCAGCCCTATACGGTCGTACAATGAGCAGTTCTTC
TRBJ2-7	TRBD2	TRBV4-3	few	CASSEWTSGVQRYF	TGCGCCAGCAGCGAATGGACTAGCGGGGTTCAGCGGTACTTC
TRBJ1-5	.	TRBV20-1	.	CSAQDSTANQPQHF	TGCAGTGCTCAGGACAGCACCGCCAATCAGCCCCAGCATTTT
TRBJ2-3	.	TRBV6-1	.	CASSPPSSGTDTQYF	TGTGCCAGCAGTCCACCAAGCAGCGGCACAGATACGCAGTATTTT
TRBJ1-1	.	TRBV5-6	few	CASSLAGSFGVTAFF	TGTGCCAGCAGCTTGGCGGGGTCGTTCGGGGTGACCGCTTTCTTT
TRBJ2-2	.	TRBV4-2	few	CASSPPGRAGELFF	TGTGCCAGCAGCCCACCTGGTCGAGCCGGGGAGCTGTTTTTT
TRBJ1-4	TRBD1	TRBV28	.	CASSTLDRGVTEKLFF	TGTGCCAGCAGTACGCTAGACAGGGGCGTAACCGAAAAACTGTTTTTT
TRBJ1-5	.	TRBV28	many	CASSFIGGWASNQPQHF	TGTGCCAGCAGTTTTATTGGGGGGTGGGCGAGCAATCAGCCCCAGCATTTT
TRBJ2-7	TRBD1	TRBV6-2/TRBV6-3	few	CASSYVWTGFNEQYF	TGTGCCAGCAGTTACGTTTGGACAGGGTTCAACGAGCAGTACTTC
TRBJ1-3	.	TRBV28	few	CASRGTSSGNTIYF	TGTGCCAGCAGAGGGACAAGCTCTGGAAACACCATATATTTT
TRBJ1-4	.	TRBV5-1	.	CASSRGMRGEKLFF	TGCGCCAGCAGCCGAGGAATGAGGGGTGAAAAACTGTTTTTT
TRBJ2-7	TRBD1	TRBV5-1	.	CASSWQGQGAHEQYF	TGCGCCAGCAGCTGGCAGGGACAGGGGGCCCACGAGCAGTACTTC
TRBJ2-2	TRBD2	TRBV7-6	few	CASSLGTSGEPGELFF	TGTGCCAGCAGCTTAGGGACTAGCGGGGAGCCCGGGGAGCTGTTTTTT
TRBJ1-2	.	TRBV4-3	few	CASSQGPNNNYGYTF	TGCGCCAGCAGCCAAGGACCGAATAATAACTATGGCTACACCTTC
TRBJ2-1	.	TRBV29-1	.	CSVEVGSRPSNEQFF	TGCAGCGTTGAAGTCGGGAGCCGGCCGTCCAATGAGCAGTTCTTC
TRBJ1-1	.	TRBV7-6	few	CASSLVLGGGTVEAFF	TGTGCCAGCAGCTTAGTTTTAGGGGGTGGGACGGTAGAAGCTTTCTTT
TRBJ1-4	TRBD1	TRBV12-3/TRBV12-4	.	CASSRGTVGTEKLFF	TGTGCCAGCAGTCGGGGGACAGTGGGGACTGAAAAACTGTTTTTT
TRBJ2-1	.	TRBV24-1	.	CATSGKGHQAYNEQFF	TGTGCCACCAGTGGGAAAGGACACCAAGCCTACAATGAGCAGTTCTTC
TRBJ2-7	.	TRBV4-2	.	CASSQASSDPSYEQYF	TGTGCCAGCAGCCAAGCGTCGTCGGACCCCTCCTACGAGCAGTACTTC
TRBJ1-2	.	TRBV5-6	many	CASSLVSATVYGYTF	TGTGCCAGCAGCTTGGTTTCGGCCACCGTTTATGGCTACACCTTC
TRBJ2-7	.	TRBV12-3/TRBV12-4	many	CASSPAVSSYEQYF	TGTGCCAGCAGTCCGGCGGTTAGCTCCTACGAGCAGTACTTC
TRBJ1-2	TRBD1	TRBV15	.	CATSRGTGVIPDYGYTF	TGTGCCACCAGCCGGGGGACAGGGGTTATCCCGGATTATGGCTACACCTTC
TRBJ2-2	TRBD1	TRBV12-3/TRBV12-4	.	CASSLRGRWTGELFF	TGTGCCAGCAGCCTCAGGGGGCGATGGACCGGGGAGCTGTTTTTT
TRBJ2-3	TRBD2	TRBV10-3	.	CAISEAGGPDTQYF	TGTGCCATCAGTGAGGCGGGGGGGCCAGATACGCAGTATTTT
TRBJ2-3	TRBD1	TRBV5-1	few	CASSARTGKDTDTQYF	TGCGCCAGCAGCGCCAGGACAGGGAAGGACACAGATACGCAGTATTTT